This T cell receptor (beta chain) was identified in a study of OX40 agonist ivuxolimab in advanced cancers. Clones were read by immunoSEQ multiplex PCR, and TCRdb kept only the in-frame ones, dropping some. The sample records tens of thousands of clones, roughly 90% being singletons. Germline V gives CDR1 SGHNT, CDR2 YYREEE (reference sequence). The V and J ends lost 1 base and 2 bases respectively, with 10 bases between them. The CDR3 is made up of 14 amino acids. The source material was CD4+ or CD8+ T cells sorted from blood, sampled in a trial of the OX40 agonist ivuxolimab. The receptor's source is an adult with an advanced solid tumor such as melanoma, head and neck, liver or kidney cancer. V gene TRBV5-4 combines with J gene TRBJ2-7, with D unclear. The CDR3 DNA sequence: TGTGCCAGCAGCTTGAAGACGGGTACCTACGAGCAGTACTTC. Translating it yields CASSLKTGTYEQYF.